Following are 28 T cell receptor beta chains from one sample sequenced in a study of PD-1 blockade in mismatch repair-deficient tumors. Produced via immunoSEQ multiplex PCR; TCRdb's table is partial and in-frame only. The repertoire includes tens of thousands of clones, around 84% of them detected once, and approximately 3.5% sits in the top ten. The sample in question was peripheral blood, obtained roughly 75 weeks after starting pembrolizumab. These receptors originate from an adult with mismatch repair-deficient cancer.

This clone was detected only a few times. The chain links TRBV4-2 to TRBJ2-2; 9 bases align to TRBD2. Germline loops: CDR1 LGHNA, CDR2 YNFKEQ. V was pared by 1 base and J by 0 bases, with 9 bases of the junction left unmatched. CDR3 size: 19 residues. In nucleotides, the CDR3 is TGTGCCAGCAGCCAAGCCATGAAACTAGCGGGCACGAACACCGGGGAGCTGTTTTTT. Translated, it gives CASSQAMKLAGTNTGELFF.

The V call is TRBV4-3, the J call TRBJ1-2; a weak D match, TRBD1 (6 bases). The CDR3 loop spans 15 amino acids. With 0 bases removed from V and 4 bases from J, the gap between germline ends came to 12 bases. CDR1 is LGHNA and CDR2 is YSLEER in the germline V gene. CDR3 loop: CASSQEVQGVYGYTF. The CDR3 DNA reads TGCGCCAGCAGCCAAGAAGTACAGGGTGTCTATGGCTACACCTTC.

This clone was observed a single time. The V call is TRBV10-3, the J call TRBJ2-7; the D gene could be TRBD1 or TRBD2 (5 bases each). The V gene's germline CDR1 is ENHRY and CDR2 SYGVKD. V was clipped by 2 bases and J by 5 bases, with 10 bases between them. The length of the CDR3 is 13 residues. In DNA, the CDR3 is TGTGCCATCAGTGAGAGATGGGGGAACGAGCAGTACTTC. Translating it yields CAISERWGNEQYF.

The chain links TRBV14 to TRBJ2-2, with no clear D. This CDR3 has 15 residues. V was cut by 5 bases and J by 0 bases, with 10 bases left in between. The germline CDR1 and CDR2 sequences are SGHDN and FVKESK. For the CDR3, the DNA is TGTGCCAGCAGCTACCGGGCTCCGAACACCGGGGAGCTGTTTTTT. Amino acid sequence: CASSYRAPNTGELFF. Combining the CDR3 with reference TRBV14 and TRBJ2-2 gives the whole variable domain EAGVTQFPSHSVIEKGQTVTLRCDPISGHDNLYWYRRVMGKEIKFLLHFVKESKQDESGMPNNRFLAERTGGTYSTLKVQPAELEDSGVYFCASSYRAPNTGELFFGEGSRLTVL.

J is TRBJ2-2 and V is TRBV6-5; D is ambiguous. The germline CDR1 and CDR2 sequences are MNHEY and SVGAGI. The CDR3 is made up of 13 amino acids. Trimming shortened V by 7 bases and J by 6 bases, and 12 bases separated the two germline ends. CDR3 residues: CASNGVEAGELFF. In DNA, the CDR3 is TGTGCCAGCAATGGGGTCGAAGCCGGGGAGCTGTTTTTT.

The chain carries TRBV11-1 and TRBJ2-1; 8 bases fit TRBD1. The CDR3 contains 15 residues. With 5 bases clipped from V and 1 base from J, the junction kept 4 bases outside the gene matches. CDR1 and CDR2 (germline): SGHAT, FQDESV (reference sequence). CDR3 in DNA: TGTGCCAGCAGCGCCCGACAGGGGTCCTACAATGAGCAGTTCTTC. It encodes CASSARQGSYNEQFF.

This clone was observed once. The chain couples TRBV6-1 to TRBJ1-2; D is perhaps TRBD1 (5 bases). Per germline, CDR1 MNHNS and CDR2 SASEGT. The V end lost 6 bases, the J end lost 4 bases, and 15 bases lay between the germline ends. The CDR3 is 14 residues long. Here the CDR3 DNA reads TGTGCCAGCAGAGGGACGGGCGAGTTCTATGGCTACACCTTC. Its translation: CASRGTGEFYGYTF.

A remark on this clone: The same CDR3 also results from other DNA sequences found in this sample. The J gene is TRBJ2-7, the V gene TRBV5-6; D not resolved. Looked up from germline, CDR1 is SGHDT and CDR2 is YYEEEE. This CDR3 comprises 13 residues. Trimming removed 0 bases from V and 0 bases from J, with 4 bases in between. The CDR3, as DNA: TGTGCCAGCAGCTTGGTAGACTCCTACGAGCAGTACTTC. Translating gives CASSLVDSYEQYF.

The rearrangement links TRBV20-1 to TRBJ2-3; 7 bases are a match to TRBD2. V shed 5 bases and J 5 bases; nucleotides not matched to a gene: 1. Looked up from germline, CDR1 is DFQATT and CDR2 is SNEGSKA (reference sequence). There are 11 residues in the CDR3. The CDR3 here is CSASGGDTQYF. The CDR3 coding sequence is TGCAGTGCTTCGGGGGGAGATACGCAGTATTTT.

The V and J genes are TRBV5-4 and TRBJ1-1; D not certain. Germline lookup yields CDR1 SGHNT and CDR2 YYREEE (reference sequence). Between the trimmed V and J ends, which lost 2 bases and 5 bases, there was a span of 10 bases. The CDR3 extends over 13 amino acids. The CDR3 region has the DNA TGTGCCAGCAGCTTCGAGGGATGGACTGAAGCTTTCTTT. It is translated as CASSFEGWTEAFF.

The CDR3 DNA is TGTGCCAGCAGTTACGAGCAGCTGAACACTGAAGCTTTCTTT. Translated, it gives CASSYEQLNTEAFF. The rearrangement joins TRBV6-5 to TRBJ1-1; unclear D gene. Germline CDR1 is MNHEY and CDR2 is SVGAGI. With 2 bases removed from V and 0 bases from J, the gap between germline ends came to 7 bases. The CDR3 is 14 residues long.

This chain links TRBV19 with TRBJ2-5, with D maybe TRBD2 (6 bases). Trimming pared 7 bases from V and 5 bases from J, leaving 20 bases between. This CDR3 spans 15 amino acids. Germline values: CDR1 LNHDA, CDR2 SQIVND (reference sequence). CDR3 protein: CASTPRGGEGETQYF. CDR3 bases: TGTGCCAGTACCCCCCGAGGAGGGGAAGGGGAGACCCAGTACTTC.

This clone occurred once. This sequence joins TRBV5-4 and TRBJ2-7; the D gene is possibly TRBD1 (6 bases). The CDR3 length is 14 residues. V was clipped by 4 bases and J by 2 bases, with 13 bases between them. From germline, CDR1 is SGHNT and CDR2 YYREEE (reference sequence). For the CDR3, the DNA is TGTGCCAGCAGCCCCTCCCGGACAGCCTACGAGCAGTACTTC. Translation gives CASSPSRTAYEQYF.

This clone was observed a handful of times. The chain uses TRBV18 and TRBJ2-7; D is uncertain. The germline V and J ends were trimmed by 0 bases and 0 bases, with 6 bases remaining between them. The CDR3 runs 14 residues. Looked up from germline, CDR1 is KGHSH and CDR2 is LQKENI. The CDR3 nucleotides are TGTGCCAGCTCACCACCTTCAAACTCCTACGAGCAGTACTTC. Its protein is CASSPPSNSYEQYF. The entire variable domain, with the rest obtained from reference TRBV18 and TRBJ2-7, is as follows: NAGVMQNPRHLVRRRGQEARLRCSPMKGHSHVYWYRQLPEEGLKFMVYLQKENIIDESGMPKERFSAEFPKEGPSILRIQQVVRGDSAAYFCASSPPSNSYEQYFGPGTRLTVT.

This chain links TRBV4-2 with TRBJ2-5; D may correspond to TRBD1 or TRBD2 (5 bases each). Between the trimmed V and J ends, which lost 4 bases and 2 bases, there was a span of 8 bases. The CDR3 loop spans 13 amino acids. From germline, CDR1 is LGHNA and CDR2 YNFKEQ. In nucleotides, the CDR3 is TGTGCCAGCAGCCCAGGGAGTCAAGAGACCCAGTACTTC. Amino acid sequence: CASSPGSQETQYF.

The CDR3 nucleotides read TGTGCCAGCAGCTTATACAGAGACTATGGCTACACCTTC. Amino acids: CASSLYRDYGYTF. The V and J genes are TRBV7-2 and TRBJ1-2; D remains ambiguous. The CDR3 is 13 residues long. CDR1 and CDR2 from the germline V gene are SGHTA and FQGNSA. Trimming pared 2 bases from V and 3 bases from J, leaving 7 bases between.

The chain joins TRBV14 to TRBJ2-1; no reliable D call. The CDR3 sequence is 11 residues long. Per germline, CDR1 SGHDN and CDR2 FVKESK. The V end lost 3 bases, the J end lost 6 bases, and 3 bases lay between the germline ends. In DNA, the CDR3 is TGTGCCAGCAGCCAGTTCAATGAGCAGTTCTTC. Amino acids: CASSQFNEQFF.

The CDR3 DNA sequence: TGTGCCAGCAGCTTAGGTGGAGTGAACACCGGGGAGCTGTTTTTT. Amino acids: CASSLGGVNTGELFF. The chain recombines TRBV7-2 with TRBJ2-2, with D unresolved. Germline loops: CDR1 SGHTA, CDR2 FQGNSA. The CDR3 runs to 15 residues. Trimming left V 1 base short and J 1 base short, with 7 bases between.

V gene TRBV5-8 combines with J gene TRBJ1-1; D not resolved. The germline CDR1 and CDR2 sequences are SGHTS and YDEGEE. The CDR3 has 13 residues. Between the trimmed V and J ends, which lost 0 bases and 0 bases, there was a span of 3 bases. Here the CDR3 DNA reads TGTGCCAGCAGCTTGGAGGTGAACACTGAAGCTTTCTTT. Its translation is CASSLEVNTEAFF.

This clone is labeled as medium-sized. The rearrangement links TRBV29-1 to TRBJ1-2; D ambiguous. Trimming shortened V by 4 bases and J by 8 bases, and 20 bases separated the two germline ends. Germline CDR1 is SQVTM and CDR2 is ANQGSEA. This CDR3 contains 14 residues. The CDR3 DNA sequence: TGCAGCGTTGTTGACCCCACGTTATCTGAGGGCTACACCTTC. This sequence encodes CSVVDPTLSEGYTF.

The chain couples TRBV11-2 to TRBJ2-3; 8 bases fit TRBD1. With V trimmed by 6 bases and J by 6 bases, 5 bases remained unmatched. This CDR3 spans 13 amino acids. From germline, CDR1 is SGHAT and CDR2 FQNNGV. The CDR3 DNA reads as TGTGCCAGCAGTTTGGACAGGGTCGATACGCAGTATTTT. It encodes CASSLDRVDTQYF. Looking up the rest from reference TRBV11-2 and TRBJ2-3 gives the full variable domain: EAGVAQSPRYKIIEKRQSVAFWCNPISGHATLYWYQQILGQGPKLLIQFQNNGVVDDSQLPKDRFSAERLKGVDSTLKIQPAKLEDSAVYLCASSLDRVDTQYFGPGTRLTVL.

The chain carries TRBV7-6 and TRBJ2-7, with TRBD2 as a possible D gene (6 bases). The CDR3 length is 18 residues. Per the germline V gene, CDR1 is SGHVS and CDR2 is FNYEAQ. Trimming shortened V by 5 bases and J by 4 bases, and 27 bases separated the two germline ends. The CDR3 coding sequence is TGTGCCAGCAGCCAAGGCCTGCCAGGGCCGGGAGCTGTATACGAGCAGTACTTC. It is translated as CASSQGLPGPGAVYEQYF.

The rearrangement joins TRBV27 to TRBJ1-1; D is unresolved. The germline V and J ends were trimmed by 6 bases and 4 bases, with 12 bases remaining between them. The CDR3 runs to 13 residues. Germline-derived CDR1 and CDR2 are MNHEY and SMNVEV (reference sequence). The CDR3 DNA is TGTGCCAGCAGCTATCGCGCGAGCACTGAAGCTTTCTTT. Its translation is CASSYRASTEAFF.

The J gene is TRBJ1-1, the V gene TRBV19; D might be TRBD1 (5 bases). V gave up 4 bases and J gave up 5 bases, with 14 bases separating them. The CDR3 runs to 14 residues. The germline gives CDR1 LNHDA, CDR2 SQIVND (reference sequence). The CDR3 DNA sequence: TGTGCCAGTAGTACCCCCGGGACGATGACTGAAGCTTTCTTT. It is translated as CASSTPGTMTEAFF.

The chain has TRBV9 and TRBJ1-5; D is perhaps TRBD1 (6 bases). Germline V gene data show CDR1 as SGDLS and CDR2 as YYNGEE. This CDR3 comprises 14 residues. V dropped 3 bases and J dropped 6 bases, with 13 bases sitting between them. CDR3 sequence: CASSGQGRGQPQHF. The CDR3 DNA is TGTGCCAGCAGCGGGCAGGGGAGGGGTCAGCCCCAGCATTTT.

The chain carries TRBV7-9 and TRBJ1-1; the match to TRBD1 covers 8 bases. In germline, CDR1 is SEHNR, CDR2 FQNEAQ (reference sequence). The CDR3 has 13 amino acids. The V and J ends lost 4 bases and 4 bases, in that order; junction bases with no gene match: 2. CDR3 region: CASSSGQGTEAFF. CDR3 nucleotide sequence: TGTGCCAGCAGCTCCGGACAGGGCACTGAAGCTTTCTTT.

This chain uses TRBV19 with TRBJ2-5; D might be TRBD1 or TRBD2, each matching 5 bases. CDR3 length equals 15 residues. The V and J ends lost 3 bases and 2 bases respectively, with 13 bases between them. From germline, CDR1 is LNHDA and CDR2 SQIVND (reference sequence). In nucleotides, the CDR3 is TGTGCCAGTAGTATCTCTGGTTGGGGGCAAGAGACCCAGTACTTC. Translated, it gives CASSISGWGQETQYF.

J is TRBJ2-5 and V is TRBV7-2; D not certain. Germline V lookup: CDR1 SGHTA, CDR2 FQGNSA. This CDR3 comprises 13 residues. Trimming removed 3 bases at V and 0 bases at J, with 5 bases between. The DNA for the CDR3 is TGTGCCAGCAGCTTGGGCCACCAAGAGACCCAGTACTTC. The encoded protein is CASSLGHQETQYF.